The 25 T cell receptor beta chains in this list originate from one sample, sequenced in a study of T cells after yellow fever vaccination. TCRdb used MiXCR to reprocess the 5' RACE reads, holding one entry per CDR3 protein. The sample has 250,000 or so distinct CDR3 sequences; about 7% are singletons. The specimen was CD4+ T cells sorted from PBMCs, collected 15 days after the yellow fever booster vaccination. These receptor sequences come from a man aged 30-40 years who received the YFV17D yellow fever vaccine.

This clonotype has a handful of counts. The J gene is TRBJ2-5, the V gene TRBV20-1, with D maybe TRBD2 (5 bases). Germline CDR1 and CDR2: DFQATT and SNEGSKA (reference sequence). The V and J ends lost 3 bases and 5 bases respectively, with 13 bases between them. The CDR3 is 13 amino acids. CDR3 in amino acids: CSARRAQRETQYF. For the CDR3, the DNA is TGCAGTGCTAGGAGGGCCCAAAGGGAGACCCAGTACTTC.

This clonotype was seen many times. V and J are TRBV6-5 and TRBJ2-5; D is perhaps TRBD2 (6 bases). Germline V gene data show CDR1 as MNHEY and CDR2 as SVGAGI. The CDR3 is 14 residues long. V was cut by 6 bases and J by 4 bases, with 15 bases left in between. The CDR3 DNA reads as TGTGCCAGCAGACGCCCCTTGGGGGGAGAGACCCAGTACTTC. Its translation: CASRRPLGGETQYF.

In regard to this clonotype: This sequence may be a read error, since a much larger clone differs from it by one base. The V call is TRBV7-9, the J call TRBJ2-3; D unresolved. This CDR3 comprises 16 residues. Germline V gene sequence: CDR1 SEHNR, CDR2 FQNEAQ (reference sequence). CDR3 DNA: TGTGTCAGCAGCTTAGTACGGCTAGTTGGCACAGATACGCAGTATTTT. Protein: CVSSLVRLVGTDTQYF.

This clonotype was detected only a few times. The chain combines TRBV7-2 with TRBJ2-5; 7 nucleotides match TRBD1. CDR3 length: 14 residues. J gave up 1 base and V 5 bases, and 4 bases lay outside the gene matches. CDR1 SGHTA and CDR2 FQGNSA come from the germline V gene. In nucleotides, the CDR3 is TGTGCCAGCAGCCTTTGGACAGGCCAAGAGACCCAGTACTTC. Protein: CASSLWTGQETQYF.

This chain joins TRBV4-2 and TRBJ2-2; D is undetermined. Germline CDR1 and CDR2: LGHNA and YNFKEQ. The ends were cut back, 0 bases at V and 4 bases at J, with 9 bases in the middle. The CDR3 has 15 residues. Written as DNA, the CDR3 is TGTGCCAGCAGCCAAGATTGGCGGAGCACCGGGGAGCTGTTTTTT. Protein: CASSQDWRSTGELFF.

V gene TRBV11-2 combines with J gene TRBJ2-5; D may correspond to TRBD1 or TRBD2 (5 bases each). The CDR3 covers 13 residues. V was pared by 0 bases and J by 5 bases, with 7 bases between. Germline loops: CDR1 SGHAT, CDR2 FQNNGV. DNA for the CDR3: TGTGCCAGCAGCTTAGACAGGGACGAGACCCAGTACTTC. This encodes CASSLDRDETQYF.

The J gene is TRBJ2-1, the V gene TRBV24-1; 8 bases line up with TRBD1. J gave up 9 bases and V 6 bases, and 9 bases lay outside the gene matches. Germline V gives CDR1 KGHDR, CDR2 SFDVKD. This CDR3 is built from 14 residues. This chain's CDR3 is CATSLSGGGFEQFF. The DNA of the CDR3 is TGTGCCACCAGTCTTTCAGGGGGCGGATTTGAGCAGTTCTTC.

The genes are TRBV10-3 and TRBJ2-1, with 7 nucleotides matching TRBD1. Germline values: CDR1 ENHRY, CDR2 SYGVKD. V trimming: 5 bases; J trimming: 6 bases; junction bases outside the gene matches: 7. CDR3 length: 14 amino acids. This chain's CDR3 is CAISTDRDRNEQFF. The CDR3 nucleotides are TGTGCCATCAGTACAGACAGGGATCGCAATGAGCAGTTCTTC.

This clonotype was picked up a small number of times. DNA for the CDR3: TGCAGTGCTTCCAGCAGGGGGCTCCCGTTGGAGACCCAGTACTTC. This codes for CSASSRGLPLETQYF. J is TRBJ2-5 and V is TRBV20-1; 8 positions match TRBD1. J was trimmed by 5 bases and V by 5 bases; bases with no gene match: 13. The length of the CDR3 is 15 residues. Germline lookup yields CDR1 DFQATT and CDR2 SNEGSKA (reference sequence).

The table lists this clonotype with a few counts. The chain employs TRBV20-1 and TRBJ2-1; D is ambiguous. The V end was cut by 4 bases, the J end by 0 bases, with 7 bases between. CDR1 DFQATT and CDR2 SNEGSKA come from the germline V gene (reference sequence). The CDR3 has 13 residues. CDR3 residues: CSATKSSYNEQFF. Written as DNA, the CDR3 is TGCAGTGCTACGAAGAGCTCCTACAATGAGCAGTTCTTC.

The chain has TRBV7-6 and TRBJ2-1; D unresolved. Trimming stripped 0 bases from V and 9 bases from J, with 9 bases between. This CDR3 contains 13 residues. Germline V gene data show CDR1 as SGHVS and CDR2 as FNYEAQ. As DNA, the CDR3 is TGTGCCAGCAGCTTAGCGCTGGCGTCTGAGCAGTTCTTC. It encodes CASSLALASEQFF.

A note on this clonotype: A much larger clone sits a single nucleotide away, making a read error possible. The V call is TRBV6-5, the J call TRBJ1-4; D is uncertain. Germline loops: CDR1 MNHEY, CDR2 SVGAGI. The CDR3 is made up of 14 amino acids. The CDR3 loop is CASRYFYPPEKLFF. DNA for the CDR3: TGTGCCAGCAGATACTTTTATCCGCCGGAGAAACTGTTTTTT.

The chain joins TRBV24-1 to TRBJ2-1; tentative D call: TRBD2 (6 bases). CDR3 length equals 16 residues. Trimming stripped 2 bases from V and 7 bases from J, with 17 bases between. Looked up from germline, CDR1 is KGHDR and CDR2 is SFDVKD. For the CDR3, the DNA is TGTGCCACCAGTGATTCGGGGACGGGAGAAGAAAATGAGCAGTTCTTC. Protein sequence: CATSDSGTGEENEQFF.

This clonotype was counted many times. V usage is TRBV12-3 or TRBV12-4 and J usage is TRBJ2-1; weak D call: TRBD2 (6 bases). V lost 6 bases, J lost 7 bases, and 13 bases lay in between. There are 13 residues in the CDR3. CDR3 sequence reads: CASRGAGRNEQFF. The CDR3, as DNA: TGTGCCAGCAGAGGGGCAGGGAGGAATGAGCAGTTCTTC.

This clonotype was observed a handful of times. The J gene is TRBJ1-2, the V gene TRBV7-2; D is unresolved. This CDR3 contains 14 residues. CDR1 is SGHTA, CDR2 FQGNSA, per germline. With 1 base removed from V and 2 bases from J, the gap between germline ends came to 8 bases. The CDR3 loop is CASSLVLTNYGYTF. The CDR3 nucleotides read TGTGCCAGCAGCTTAGTCCTGACAAACTATGGCTACACCTTC.

This clonotype was seen at least ten times. J is TRBJ2-7 and V is TRBV3-1; the match to TRBD2 covers 10 bases. J gave up 0 bases and V 6 bases, and 5 bases lay outside the gene matches. The germline gives CDR1 LGHDT, CDR2 YNNKEL (reference sequence). The CDR3 length is 15 residues. The CDR3 region is CASRVSGRGSYEQYF. CDR3 in DNA: TGTGCCAGCAGAGTAAGCGGGAGGGGCTCCTACGAGCAGTACTTC.

This clonotype was counted many times. The V call is TRBV29-1, the J call TRBJ1-2; D is unresolved. Trimming took 7 bases from V and 6 from J, leaving 9 bases between them. The CDR3 is 10 amino acids. Germline values: CDR1 SQVTM, CDR2 ANQGSEA. The CDR3 reads CSGWEDGYTF. DNA for the CDR3: TGCAGCGGATGGGAAGATGGCTACACCTTC.

The table lists this clonotype with many counts. V and J are TRBV20-1 and TRBJ1-1, with a weak D call TRBD1 (5 bases). V gave up 8 bases and J gave up 4 bases, with 17 bases separating them. CDR1 is DFQATT, CDR2 SNEGSKA, per germline (reference sequence). This CDR3 is built from 13 residues. The CDR3 coding sequence is TGCAGTTCCGCTAGGCAGGGAGCCACTGAAGCTTTCTTT. It is translated as CSSARQGATEAFF.

In this sample, this clonotype turned up a few times. This sequence joins TRBV18 and TRBJ2-1; D uncertain. Trimming left V 6 bases short and J 14 bases short, with 23 bases between. This CDR3 region has 14 residues. CDR1 and CDR2 (germline): KGHSH, LQKENI. CDR3 sequence: CASSLGERSNKKFF. The CDR3 DNA follows: TGTGCCAGCTCCTTGGGCGAGAGGTCGAATAAAAAGTTCTTC.

CDR3 protein: CASSFEGPSTDTQYF. The CDR3 region has the DNA TGTGCCAGCAGTTTTGAGGGTCCCAGCACAGATACGCAGTATTTT. The J gene is TRBJ2-3, the V gene TRBV12-3 or TRBV12-4, with D possibly TRBD2 on 5 matching bases. CDR3 length: 15 residues. Trimming pared 3 bases from V and 0 bases from J, leaving 10 bases between.

This clonotype was picked up many times. The chain combines TRBV20-1 with TRBJ1-6; D unclear. This CDR3 contains 14 residues. Trimming removed 4 bases from V and 7 bases from J, with 14 bases in between. Germline V gives CDR1 DFQATT, CDR2 SNEGSKA (reference sequence). CDR3 DNA: TGCAGTGCTAATGTTAACGGCGCGAATTCACCCCTCCACTTT. Translated: CSANVNGANSPLHF.

The chain employs TRBV7-2 and TRBJ2-1, with TRBD2 matching over 9 bases. With V trimmed by 0 bases and J by 14 bases, 17 bases remained unmatched. Germline-derived CDR1 and CDR2 are SGHTA and FQGNSA. This CDR3 is 17 amino acids long. CDR3 sequence: CASSLAVGLASRKGEFF. The CDR3 DNA reads as TGTGCCAGCAGCTTAGCGGTTGGACTAGCGTCAAGGAAGGGGGAGTTCTTC. Combining the CDR3 with reference TRBV7-2 and TRBJ2-1 gives the whole variable domain GAGVSQSPSNKVTEKGKDVELRCDPISGHTALYWYRQSLGQGLEFLIYFQGNSAPDKSGLPSDRFSAERTGGSVSTLTIQRTQQEDSAVYLCASSLAVGLASRKGEFFGPGTRLTVL.

In its sample, this clonotype was seen a few times. The J gene is TRBJ2-5, the V gene TRBV7-9, with D hard to call. The V gene's germline CDR1 is SEHNR and CDR2 FQNEAQ (reference sequence). This CDR3 has 13 amino acids. Trimming removed 5 bases from V and 5 bases from J, with 12 bases in between. CDR3 bases: TGTGCCAGCAGCCCACTGAGTGCGGAGACCCAGTACTTC. The encoded protein is CASSPLSAETQYF. The full variable domain, completed using reference TRBV7-9 and TRBJ2-5, is DTGVSQNPRHKITKRGQNVTFRCDPISEHNRLYWYRQTLGQGPEFLTYFQNEAQLEKSRLLSDRFSAERPKGSFSTLEIQRTEQGDSAMYLCASSPLSAETQYFGPGTRLLVL.

This clonotype was found many times. The chain combines TRBV18 with TRBJ2-7; 7 bases map to TRBD1. The V and J ends lost 3 bases and 6 bases, in that order; junction bases with no gene match: 5. The CDR3 covers 13 residues. Germline V CDR1 and CDR2: KGHSH, LQKENI. The CDR3 region has the DNA TGTGCCAGCTCACCCTCATCAGGGGGCGAGCAGTACTTC. It specifies CASSPSSGGEQYF.

The chain combines TRBV7-8 with TRBJ2-3; 8 nucleotides agree with TRBD1. V lost 4 bases to trimming and J lost 1 base; unmatched junction nucleotides: 7. The germline CDR1 and CDR2 sequences are SGHVS and FQNEAQ. The CDR3 is 16 amino acids. The CDR3 sequence is CASSYGQGGGTDTQYF. For the CDR3, the DNA is TGTGCCAGCAGCTACGGACAGGGTGGGGGCACAGATACGCAGTATTTT. The full variable domain, rest sourced from reference TRBV7-8 and TRBJ2-3, is GAGVSQSPRYKVAKRGQDVALRCDPISGHVSLFWYQQALGQGPEFLTYFQNEAQLDKSGLPSDRFFAERPEGSVSTLKIQRTQQEDSAVYLCASSYGQGGGTDTQYFGPGTRLTVL.